This TCR beta chain was captured by sequencing in a study of CD8+ T cells in alopecia areata (dated by TCRdb to 2016 to 2019). About the study as a whole: The treated patients, all with moderate-to-severe alopecia areata, were enrolled in an open-label pilot trial of oral tofacitinib given at 5 to 10 mg twice daily. RNA was obtained with the PAXgene miRNA kit for fixed scalp, the miRNeasy kit for PBMCs, and the RNeasy kit for mouse skin. Clonality in the scalp was compared among normal scalp (n=4), patchy alopecia areata scalp (n=8), and alopecia totalis/universalis scalp (n=8). Patients received tofacitinib for 6 to 18 months and were then followed off drug for 6 months to check for delayed response and recurrence. The study used high-throughput TCRbeta sequencing to examine T cell clonal expansion in alopecia areata, in both the C3H/HeJ mouse model and human patients. The SALT score, which quantifies the percentage of affected scalp surface area, was used to measure disease severity in treated patients. Patients on tofacitinib were biopsied at baseline and after 4 and 24 weeks of treatment, and several of the patients also had a later scalp biopsy. TCRbeta CDR3 regions were amplified by immunoSEQ multiplex PCR using 35 Vbeta forward and 13 Jbeta reverse primers. On the human side, TCRbeta sequencing was run on scalp tissue and on sorted CD4+ and CD8+ peripheral blood T cells from healthy controls and from alopecia areata patients with either patchy or totalis/universalis disease. What the research found in general, with its limitations: Because the treated cohort was small and had only one nonresponder, larger studies are needed to examine links between baseline CD8+ expansion and response. Tofacitinib significantly decreased scalp clonality and the number of expanded CD8+ clones among the top 100 scalp clones. During tofacitinib treatment, many expanded lesional clones remained in scalp and blood, and this persistence may partly explain relapse after treatment is stopped. Lesional scalp, especially in alopecia totalis/universalis, showed higher clonality and more expanded CD8+ clones than normal scalp, suggesting antigenic drive. Scalp TCR repertoire analysis is complicated because resident alphabeta T cells in normal human skin are also sequenced, whereas mouse skin is dominated by gammadelta T cells. Shared TCR sequences between patients were less evident than in mice, which may be partly attributable to HLA diversity in the patient population.

This specimen's treatment or condition label, per the study, means: oral pan-JAK inhibitor, 5-10 mg twice daily. Lesional scalp punch biopsies and peripheral blood were obtained from alopecia areata patients. PBMCs were separated by density centrifugation and stained for CD3, CD4 and CD8, after which CD4+ and CD8+ T cells were sorted on a FACSAria. Library preparation employed the immunoSEQ multiplex PCR assay. To provide template for TCR sequencing, every sample had RNA extracted and reverse transcribed into cDNA. SuperScript III was used for first-strand cDNA synthesis, primed with a 2:1 mix of oligo-dT and random hexamers. A synthetic immune receptor repertoire was used to gauge amplification bias, and whatever bias remained was removed computationally. The published analysis was carried out like this. Raw reads were preprocessed to remove errors, and CDR3 was defined by IMGT conventions from the conserved cysteine to phenylalanine. Clonality was computed by normalizing Shannon entropy by log2 of the number of productive unique TCRs and subtracting the result from 1. Whether each scalp clone was CD4 or CD8 was inferred by checking scalp TCRbeta sequences against the CD4 and CD8 repertoires from sorted blood. Here the immuneACCESS table is served through TCRdb, limited to in-frame sequences with V and J called. Missing clones are a known gap in these copies; in checked studies unresolved V genes cover under half, and the rest lacks a known reason. V, J and clone size derive from that table, while D and trimming were established from the DNA sequence. This sample is represented by under 300,000 clones; 60% of them were singletons. In total, the top ten clones hold more than 0.85% of the sample.

Reading the germline V gene (reference sequence) gives CDR1 GTSNPN and CDR2 SVGIG. V is shortened by 2 bases, J by 7 bases, and the region joining them spans 12 bases. The CDR3 sequence holds 13 residues, the cysteine and phenylalanine included. The entry retains the CDR3 DNA only, 39 bases that are in frame from base 1. On this clone: Its antigen remains unidentified. No clone much larger than this one lies a single base away; base qualities are absent.

The specimen comprised CD4+ T cells sorted from blood, sampled around week 54, from a patient treated with tofacitinib. The sequence came from a human donor with alopecia areata. The sequence links TRBV30 to TRBJ1-5; the D segment cannot be called with confidence. The DNA is as follows: TGTGCCTGGAGTCACGGGGAAATACAGCCCCAGCATTTT. It is translated as CAWSHGEIQPQHF.